This TCR beta chain comes out of a study of control samples from healthy donors and cancer patients. The assay was immunoSEQ multiplex PCR, and TCRdb's table has in-frame clones only and misses some. The sample yields some 160,000 clones, roughly nine tenths seen once. CDR3 length: 16 residues. Germline assignment: CDR1 MNHEY and CDR2 SMNVEV (reference sequence). J lost 2 bases, V lost 2 bases, and 4 bases had no gene match. The receptor was isolated from a woman aged 30 to 39 in good health. Sequenced material: blood. The V call is TRBV27, the J call TRBJ2-1; TRBD2 aligns across 9 bases. CDR3 bases: TGTGCCAGCAGTTTAACCCGGACTAGCGCCTACAATGAGCAGTTCTTC. It is translated as CASSLTRTSAYNEQFF.